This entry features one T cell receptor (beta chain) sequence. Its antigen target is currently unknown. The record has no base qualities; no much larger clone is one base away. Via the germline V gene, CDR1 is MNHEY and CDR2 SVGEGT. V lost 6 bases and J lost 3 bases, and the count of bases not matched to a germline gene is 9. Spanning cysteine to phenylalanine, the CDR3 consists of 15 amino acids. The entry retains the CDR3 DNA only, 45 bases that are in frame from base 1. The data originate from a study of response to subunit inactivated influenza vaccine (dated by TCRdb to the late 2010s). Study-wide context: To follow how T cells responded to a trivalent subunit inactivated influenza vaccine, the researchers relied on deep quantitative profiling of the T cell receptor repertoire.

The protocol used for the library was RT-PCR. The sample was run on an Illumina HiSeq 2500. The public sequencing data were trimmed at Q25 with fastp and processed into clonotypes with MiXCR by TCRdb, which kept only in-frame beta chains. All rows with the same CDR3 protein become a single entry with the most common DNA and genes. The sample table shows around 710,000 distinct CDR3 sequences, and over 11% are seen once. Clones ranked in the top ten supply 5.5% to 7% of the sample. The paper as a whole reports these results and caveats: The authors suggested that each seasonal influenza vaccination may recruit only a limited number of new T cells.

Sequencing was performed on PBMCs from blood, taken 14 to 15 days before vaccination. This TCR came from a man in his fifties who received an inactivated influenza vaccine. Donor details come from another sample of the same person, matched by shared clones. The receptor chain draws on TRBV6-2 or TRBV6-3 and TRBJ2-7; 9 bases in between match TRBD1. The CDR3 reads CASRRPTGGGYEQYF. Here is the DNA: TGTGCCAGCAGACGACCTACAGGGGGCGGCTACGAGCAGTACTTC.